The 7 T cell receptor beta chains below were found in one sample sequenced in a study of blood T cell repertoires in COVID-19. The table came from immunoSEQ multiplex PCR; TCRdb's copy has only in-frame clones and leaves some out. In the table there are roughly 190,000 clones, 82% of which are singletons. The sequenced material came from PBMCs or T cells enriched from blood (not recorded which). The receptors stem from a woman aged 55-69 years with acute COVID-19.

This sequence joins TRBV4-3 and TRBJ2-5, with TRBD1 matching over 11 bases. This CDR3 is built from 15 residues. The ends lost 2 bases at V and 4 bases at J; junction bases unmatched: 3. Germline V gives CDR1 LGHNA, CDR2 YSLEER. In DNA, the CDR3 is TGCGCCAGCAGCCAATCCGGGACAGGGGGAGAGACCCAGTACTTC. This translates into CASSQSGTGGETQYF.

The chain employs TRBV5-1 and TRBJ2-7; 7 bases fit TRBD1. The CDR3 extends over 15 amino acids. The germline V gene encodes CDR1 SGHRS and CDR2 YFSETQ. Trimming took 0 bases from V and 2 from J; bases not matched to a gene: 5. CDR3: CASSLGQGPPYEQYF. DNA for the CDR3: TGCGCCAGCAGCTTGGGACAGGGCCCCCCCTACGAGCAGTACTTC.

The J gene is TRBJ1-1, the V gene TRBV28; no clear D. The germline gives CDR1 MDHEN, CDR2 SYDVKM. The CDR3 length is 14 residues. Trimming shortened V by 6 bases and J by 6 bases, and 17 bases separated the two germline ends. Here the CDR3 DNA reads TGTGCCAGCAGGACACTCTGGGGAGGATCTGAAGCTTTCTTT. Translated, it gives CASRTLWGGSEAFF.

The chain links TRBV28 to TRBJ2-7; D is perhaps TRBD1 (6 bases). The CDR3 has 15 amino acids. Trimming removed 3 bases from V and 6 bases from J, with 18 bases in between. Germline assignment: CDR1 MDHEN and CDR2 SYDVKM. Here the CDR3 DNA reads TGTGCCAGCAGTTTGGGACACTCGGGGTCCGGCGAGCAGTACGTC. It codes for CASSLGHSGSGEQYV.

The chain is built from TRBV6-2 or TRBV6-3 and TRBJ1-2; 7 bases align to TRBD1. The V and J ends lost 7 bases and 4 bases, in that order; junction bases with no gene match: 9. Per germline, CDR1 MNHEY and CDR2 SVGEGT. The CDR3 length is 14 residues. CDR3 sequence: CASINSGTAYGYTF. CDR3 coding DNA: TGTGCCAGCATTAACTCCGGGACAGCCTATGGCTACACCTTC.

By proportion, this clone is medium-sized. The chain is built from TRBV7-2 and TRBJ1-2, with 11 nucleotides matching TRBD1. Trimming took 5 bases from V and 8 from J; bases not matched to a gene: 4. There are 13 residues in the CDR3. The germline CDR1 and CDR2 sequences are SGHTA and FQGNSA. The chain's CDR3 is CASSPGQGEGYTF. The DNA of the CDR3 is TGTGCCAGCAGCCCGGGACAGGGGGAAGGCTACACCTTC.

V gene TRBV2 combines with J gene TRBJ1-1, with 8 bases aligning to TRBD1. In germline, CDR1 is SNHLY, CDR2 FYNNEI. CDR3 length equals 13 residues. Trimming at V came to 5 bases and at J to 7 bases, leaving 6 bases not matched to a gene. DNA of the CDR3: TGTGCCAGCAGTCCGACTGGACAGGGTGAAGCTTTCTTT. As protein: CASSPTGQGEAFF.